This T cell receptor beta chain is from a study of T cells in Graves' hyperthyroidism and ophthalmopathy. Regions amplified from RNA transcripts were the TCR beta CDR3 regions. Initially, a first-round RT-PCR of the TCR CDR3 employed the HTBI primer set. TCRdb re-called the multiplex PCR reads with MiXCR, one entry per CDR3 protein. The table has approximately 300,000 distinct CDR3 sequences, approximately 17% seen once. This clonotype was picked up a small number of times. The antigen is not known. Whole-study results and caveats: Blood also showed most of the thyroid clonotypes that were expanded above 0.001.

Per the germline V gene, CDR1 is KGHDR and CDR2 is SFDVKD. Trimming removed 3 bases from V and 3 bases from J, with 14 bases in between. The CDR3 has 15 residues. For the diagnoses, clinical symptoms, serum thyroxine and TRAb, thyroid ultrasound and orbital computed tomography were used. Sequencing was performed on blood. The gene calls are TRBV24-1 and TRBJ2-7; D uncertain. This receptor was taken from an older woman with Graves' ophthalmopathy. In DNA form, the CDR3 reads TGTGCCACCAGTGATGCCGCCAAGGGAATCTACGAGCAGTACTTC. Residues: CATSDAAKGIYEQYF.